This T cell receptor (beta chain) derives from a study of cytomegalovirus exposure and HLA in healthy donors. This clone occurred once. Germline V gene sequence: CDR1 MNHEY, CDR2 SMNVEV (reference sequence). Trimming pared 5 bases from V and 0 bases from J, leaving 8 bases between. The CDR3 covers 14 residues. This PCR relied on a set of 60 Vbeta primers and 13 Jbeta primers. Libraries were prepared by immunoSEQ multiplex PCR; TCRdb keeps only in-frame clonotypes and omits some of them. The sample gives about 78,000 clones, approximately 88% of which show up once; 2.4% is in the top ten. The receptor comes from a woman aged 50 to 60 in good health and CMV-seronegative. Sequenced material: PBMCs. The chain has TRBV27 and TRBJ1-5; the D gene is possibly TRBD1 (6 bases). CDR3 DNA sequence: TGTGCCAGCAGTCCAGGGGATAGCAATCAGCCCCAGCATTTT. As protein: CASSPGDSNQPQHF.